The rows below give T cell receptor beta chains drawn from one sample of a study of T cell changes during pregnancy in multiple sclerosis. The table came from immunoSEQ multiplex PCR; TCRdb's copy has only in-frame clones and leaves some out. The data contain about 110,000 clones, 80% to 95% of them singletons. Here the sequenced sample was peripheral blood, taken in the third trimester of pregnancy. These receptors all stem from a female donor in good health, enrolled as a control in a pregnancy study. Each CDR3 is given with its conserved first and last residue. Each record gives: J gene, V gene, clone size, D gene, CDR3 DNA, CDR3 protein. D genes are given only for firm matches. Part of the rows lack a size; the others show once, few, many or a class for expanded clones.

J: TRBJ2-2; V: TRBV27; size: .; D: .; DNA: TGTGCCAGCAGTCCATCGAACACCGGGGAGCTGTTTTTT; CDR3: CASSPSNTGELFF
J: TRBJ1-2; V: TRBV30; size: .; D: .; DNA: TGTGCCTGGACTCGACTATCCAGAGTGAGGGGCTACACCTTC; CDR3: CAWTRLSRVRGYTF
J: TRBJ2-3; V: TRBV30; size: .; D: .; DNA: TGTGCCTGGAGCCCCCCCCCGCAGAACACAGATACGCAGTATTTT; CDR3: CAWSPPPQNTDTQYF
J: TRBJ2-7; V: TRBV4-3; size: .; D: TRBD1; DNA: TGCGCCAGCAGCCAAGTGTCAGGGGGACACGAGCAGTACTTC; CDR3: CASSQVSGGHEQYF
J: TRBJ1-1; V: TRBV7-2; size: .; D: .; DNA: TGTGCCAGCAGCCTGGACAGGAACACTGAAGCTTTCTTT; CDR3: CASSLDRNTEAFF
J: TRBJ2-3; V: TRBV7-3; size: once; D: TRBD2; DNA: TGTGCCAGCAGCTCAGCGGGGTGGACAGATACGCAGTATTTT; CDR3: CASSSAGWTDTQYF
J: TRBJ1-6; V: TRBV6-4; size: .; D: .; DNA: TGTGCCAGCAGTGATTCGTCGGGAAATTCACCCCTCCACTTT; CDR3: CASSDSSGNSPLHF
J: TRBJ1-4; V: TRBV6-5; size: .; D: .; DNA: TGTGCCAGCAGTTCGTCGGCAACTAATGAAAAACTGTTTTTT; CDR3: CASSSSATNEKLFF
J: TRBJ1-2; V: TRBV5-1; size: .; D: TRBD1; DNA: TGCGCCAGCAGCTTGGAACCCGGGACAGCCTATGGCTACACCTTC; CDR3: CASSLEPGTAYGYTF
J: TRBJ2-3; V: TRBV19; size: .; D: .; DNA: TGTGCCAGTAGTATACGGGCAGGGAACACAGATACGCAGTATTTT; CDR3: CASSIRAGNTDTQYF
J: TRBJ1-2; V: TRBV5-6; size: once; D: TRBD1; DNA: TGTGCCAGCAGCTTGGGACAGGGTGGCTACACCTTC; CDR3: CASSLGQGGYTF
J: TRBJ2-2; V: TRBV5-4; size: .; D: .; DNA: TGTGCCAGCAGCTTGGGCGGCGGGGAGCTGTTTTTT; CDR3: CASSLGGGELFF
J: TRBJ1-2; V: TRBV6-1; size: .; D: .; DNA: TGTGCCAGCAGTGAAGCGGAAGGGGAGGCGTTGCCTAACTATGGCTACACCTTC; CDR3: CASSEAEGEALPNYGYTF
J: TRBJ2-1; V: TRBV4-2; size: .; D: TRBD2; DNA: TGTGCCAGCAGCCAAGACGAAGTTCCCAGCGGGGGGGAGTTCTTC; CDR3: CASSQDEVPSGGEFF
J: TRBJ1-6; V: TRBV7-2; size: few; D: TRBD1; DNA: TGTGGGGACAGTAATAATTCACCCCTCCACTTT; CDR3: CGDSNNSPLHF
J: TRBJ2-2; V: TRBV11-1; size: .; D: .; DNA: TGTGCCAGCAGCTTAGTTAGGGGAGGGGAGCTGTTTTTT; CDR3: CASSLVRGGELFF
J: TRBJ1-1; V: TRBV7-6; size: .; D: .; DNA: TGTGCCAGCAGCTCCCACCGGCGGCTGAACACTGAAGCTTTCTTT; CDR3: CASSSHRRLNTEAFF
J: TRBJ1-5; V: TRBV4-1; size: .; D: TRBD1; DNA: TGCGCCAGCAGCCAAGTCTGGGGCAGGGGGCTCTATCAGCCCCAGCATTTT; CDR3: CASSQVWGRGLYQPQHF
J: TRBJ1-1; V: TRBV30; size: .; D: .; DNA: TGTGCCTGGAGTCCGGACAGTTTGAACACTGAAGCTTTCTTT; CDR3: CAWSPDSLNTEAFF
J: TRBJ1-1; V: TRBV7-2; size: .; D: TRBD1; DNA: TGTGCCAGCAGCCCGGGACAGGGTGACACTGAAGCTTTCTTT; CDR3: CASSPGQGDTEAFF
J: TRBJ1-1; V: TRBV19; size: .; D: .; DNA: TGTGCCAGTATCCCCGGGGGGGGCAATATGAGAGGAACTGAAGCTTTCTTT; CDR3: CASIPGGGNMRGTEAFF
J: TRBJ1-1; V: TRBV4-1; size: .; D: .; DNA: TGCGCCAGCAGCCATAGCCAGGGGAACACTGAAGCTTTCTTT; CDR3: CASSHSQGNTEAFF
J: TRBJ2-5; V: TRBV29-1; size: .; D: .; DNA: TGCAGCCTCCTACAGGGCAAAGAGACTCAGTACTTC; CDR3: CSLLQGKETQYF
J: TRBJ1-2; V: TRBV2; size: .; D: TRBD1; DNA: TGTGCCAGCAGTTTTGAGACAGGGGGCGACTATGGCTACACCTTC; CDR3: CASSFETGGDYGYTF